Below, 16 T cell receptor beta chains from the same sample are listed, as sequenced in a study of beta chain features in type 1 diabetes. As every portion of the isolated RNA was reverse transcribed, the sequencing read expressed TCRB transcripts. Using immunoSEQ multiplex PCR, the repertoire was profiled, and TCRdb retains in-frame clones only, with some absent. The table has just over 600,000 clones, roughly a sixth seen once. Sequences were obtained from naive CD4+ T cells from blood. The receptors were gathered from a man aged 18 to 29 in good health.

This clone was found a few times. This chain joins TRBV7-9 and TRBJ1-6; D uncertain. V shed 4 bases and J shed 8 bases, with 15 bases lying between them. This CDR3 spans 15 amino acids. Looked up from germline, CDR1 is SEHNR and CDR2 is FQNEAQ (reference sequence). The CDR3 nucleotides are TGTGCCAGCAGCTCCCGCCGGTCACTTCATTCACCCCTCCACTTT. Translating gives CASSSRRSLHSPLHF.

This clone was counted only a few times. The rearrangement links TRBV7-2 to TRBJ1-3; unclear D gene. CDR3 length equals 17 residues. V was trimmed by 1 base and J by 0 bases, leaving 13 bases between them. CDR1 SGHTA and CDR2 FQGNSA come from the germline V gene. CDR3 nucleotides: TGTGCCAGCAGCTTAGTCGGCAGGAGTAGCTCTGGAAACACCATATATTTT. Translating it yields CASSLVGRSSSGNTIYF.

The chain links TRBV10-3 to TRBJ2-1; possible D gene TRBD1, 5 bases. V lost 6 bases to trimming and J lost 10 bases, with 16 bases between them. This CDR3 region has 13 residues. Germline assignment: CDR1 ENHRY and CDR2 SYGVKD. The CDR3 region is CAIRPSGPGEQFF. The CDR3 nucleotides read TGTGCCATCAGGCCGTCTGGGCCAGGGGAGCAGTTCTTC.

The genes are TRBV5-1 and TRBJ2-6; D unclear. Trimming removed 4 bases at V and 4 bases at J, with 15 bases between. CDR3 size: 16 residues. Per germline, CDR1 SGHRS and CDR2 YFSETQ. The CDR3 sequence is CASSPAAAAGANVLTF. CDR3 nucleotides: TGCGCCAGCAGCCCCGCCGCGGCTGCGGGGGCCAACGTCCTGACTTTC. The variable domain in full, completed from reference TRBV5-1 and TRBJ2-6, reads KAGVTQTPRYLIKTRGQQVTLSCSPISGHRSVSWYQQTPGQGLQFLFEYFSETQRNKGNFPGRFSGRQFSNSRSEMNVSTLELGDSALYLCASSPAAAAGANVLTFGAGSRLTVL.

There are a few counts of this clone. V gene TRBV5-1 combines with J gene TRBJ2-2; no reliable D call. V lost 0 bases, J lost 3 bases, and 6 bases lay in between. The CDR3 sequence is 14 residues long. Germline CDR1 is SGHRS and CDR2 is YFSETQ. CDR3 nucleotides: TGCGCCAGCAGCTTGGAGACATACACCGGGGAGCTGTTTTTT. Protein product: CASSLETYTGELFF. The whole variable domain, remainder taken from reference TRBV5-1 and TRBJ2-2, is KAGVTQTPRYLIKTRGQQVTLSCSPISGHRSVSWYQQTPGQGLQFLFEYFSETQRNKGNFPGRFSGRQFSNSRSEMNVSTLELGDSALYLCASSLETYTGELFFGEGSRLTVL.

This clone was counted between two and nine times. CDR3 DNA: TGTGCCAGCAGCCTCCCTTGGGGCAATCAGCCCCAGCATTTT. It yields the protein CASSLPWGNQPQHF. V gene TRBV7-2 combines with J gene TRBJ1-5; D gene ambiguous. The CDR3 loop spans 14 amino acids. V was clipped by 5 bases and J by 2 bases, with 10 bases between them. CDR1 is SGHTA, CDR2 FQGNSA, per germline. Drawing the rest from reference TRBV7-2 and TRBJ1-5, the complete variable domain is GAGVSQSPSNKVTEKGKDVELRCDPISGHTALYWYRQSLGQGLEFLIYFQGNSAPDKSGLPSDRFSAERTGGSVSTLTIQRTQQEDSAVYLCASSLPWGNQPQHFGDGTRLSIL.

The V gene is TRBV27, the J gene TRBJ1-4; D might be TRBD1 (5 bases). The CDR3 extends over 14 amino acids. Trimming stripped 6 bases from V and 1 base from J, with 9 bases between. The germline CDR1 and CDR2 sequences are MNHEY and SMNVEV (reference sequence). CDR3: CASSRQLTNEKLFF. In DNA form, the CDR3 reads TGTGCCAGCAGCCGACAGTTAACTAATGAAAAACTGTTTTTT.

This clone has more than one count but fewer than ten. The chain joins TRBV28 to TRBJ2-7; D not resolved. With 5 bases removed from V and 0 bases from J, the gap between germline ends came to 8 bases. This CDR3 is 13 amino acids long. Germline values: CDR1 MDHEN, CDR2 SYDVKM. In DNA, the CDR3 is TGTGCCAGCAGTATCGCAGGCTCCTACGAGCAGTACTTC. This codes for CASSIAGSYEQYF.

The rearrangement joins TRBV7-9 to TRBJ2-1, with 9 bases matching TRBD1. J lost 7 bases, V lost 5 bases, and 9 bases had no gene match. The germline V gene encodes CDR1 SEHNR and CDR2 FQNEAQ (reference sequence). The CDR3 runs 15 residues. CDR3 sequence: CASSRGQGNTNEQFF. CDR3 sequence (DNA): TGTGCCAGCAGCCGGGGACAGGGAAACACGAATGAGCAGTTCTTC.

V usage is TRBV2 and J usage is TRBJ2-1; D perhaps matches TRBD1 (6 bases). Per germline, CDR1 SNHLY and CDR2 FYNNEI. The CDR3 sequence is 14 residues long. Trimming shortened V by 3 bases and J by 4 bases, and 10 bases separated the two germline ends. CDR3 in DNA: TGTGCCAGCAGTGACAGGGGTATTTACAATGAGCAGTTCTTC. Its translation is CASSDRGIYNEQFF.

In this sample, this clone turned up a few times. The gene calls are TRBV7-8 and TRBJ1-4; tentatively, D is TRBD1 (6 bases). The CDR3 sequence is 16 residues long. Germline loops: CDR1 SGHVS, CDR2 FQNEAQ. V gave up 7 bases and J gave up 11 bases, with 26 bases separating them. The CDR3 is CASTSGGASQFGKLFF. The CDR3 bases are TGTGCCAGCACCTCCGGGGGGGCTTCTCAATTTGGGAAACTGTTTTTT.

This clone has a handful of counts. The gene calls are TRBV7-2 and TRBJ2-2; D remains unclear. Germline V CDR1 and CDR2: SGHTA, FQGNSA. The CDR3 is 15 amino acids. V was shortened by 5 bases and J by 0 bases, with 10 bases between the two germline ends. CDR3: CASSAGLPNTGELFF. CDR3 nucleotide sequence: TGTGCCAGCAGCGCCGGGCTGCCGAACACCGGGGAGCTGTTTTTT.

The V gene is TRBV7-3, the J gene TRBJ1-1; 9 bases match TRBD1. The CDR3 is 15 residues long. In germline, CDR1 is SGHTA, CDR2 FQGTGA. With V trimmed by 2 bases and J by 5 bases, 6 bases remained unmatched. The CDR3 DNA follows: TGTGCCAGCAGCTTAGGGACAGGGTTGGGGACTGAAGCTTTCTTT. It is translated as CASSLGTGLGTEAFF.

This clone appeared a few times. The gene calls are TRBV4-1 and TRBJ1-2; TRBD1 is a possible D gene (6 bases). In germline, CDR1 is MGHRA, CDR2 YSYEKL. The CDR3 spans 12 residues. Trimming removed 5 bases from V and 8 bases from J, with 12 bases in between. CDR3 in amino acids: CASSYGQWGYTF. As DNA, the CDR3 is TGCGCCAGCAGCTACGGACAGTGGGGCTACACCTTC.

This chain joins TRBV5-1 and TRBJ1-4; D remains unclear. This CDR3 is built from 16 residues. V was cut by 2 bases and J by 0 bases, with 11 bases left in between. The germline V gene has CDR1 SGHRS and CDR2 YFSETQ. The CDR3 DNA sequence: TGCGCCAGCAGCTTTGGGCGGATTGCAACTAATGAAAAACTGTTTTTT. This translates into CASSFGRIATNEKLFF.

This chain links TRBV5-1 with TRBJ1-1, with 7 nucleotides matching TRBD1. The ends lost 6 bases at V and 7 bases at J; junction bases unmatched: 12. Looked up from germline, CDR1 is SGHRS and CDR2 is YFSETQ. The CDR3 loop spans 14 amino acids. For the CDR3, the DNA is TGCGCCAGCATAAAGACAGGGTCTAAGGGTGAAGCTTTCTTT. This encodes CASIKTGSKGEAFF. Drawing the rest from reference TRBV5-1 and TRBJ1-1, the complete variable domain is KAGVTQTPRYLIKTRGQQVTLSCSPISGHRSVSWYQQTPGQGLQFLFEYFSETQRNKGNFPGRFSGRQFSNSRSEMNVSTLELGDSALYLCASIKTGSKGEAFFGQGTRLTVV.